Detailed here is one T cell receptor beta chain. This clone was counted between two and nine times. Its antigen target is currently unknown. Nothing much larger sits one base from this clone, and base qualities are not available. Library generation was performed with the immunoSEQ multiplex PCR assay. The multiplex PCR relied on a mix of 60 forward primers for TCR Vbeta segments and 13 reverse primers for TCR Jbeta segments. The CDR3 region of rearranged TCR beta genes was amplified from genomic DNA by a multiplex PCR assay. On the Illumina HiSeq System, the amplified TCR beta libraries were sequenced as 87-base-pair reads. The original pipeline was this. A later analysis counted about 80 million unique TCR beta chains across the 670 or so repertoires, and roughly 10 million of these chains were shared by at least two donors. To remove PCR and sequencing errors, raw reads were error-corrected and collapsed into unique sequences using a nearest-neighbor algorithm that merged closely related sequences. Alignment of CDR3 sequences to IMGT reference sequences was used to assign V, D and J gene segments. For a sequence to be retained, a match of at least six nucleotides to both a V gene segment and a J gene segment was required. Rearrangements were called productive when the CDR3 lacked stop codons and stayed in frame with V and J; all others were non-productive. CDR3 was defined according to IMGT convention as the region running from the second conserved V-encoded cysteine to the conserved J-encoded phenylalanine. In an earlier analysis of 587 of the donors, sequences lacking an unambiguous match to a single V gene segment were excluded. An earlier analysis of fewer than 750 of the donors classified V segments as functional when productive rearrangements were above 56.7% and as segregating when the standard deviation between donors was above 5%. A statistical classification framework was built to diagnose cytomegalovirus status from the catalog of TCR beta chain sequences. In a later analysis, TCR nucleotide sequences were compared against IMGT/GENE-DB human TR gene sequences so that V and J genes could be assigned. Using the TCRdist pipeline, a later analysis assigned CDR3 sequences along with most-parsimonious VDJ recombination scenarios. In a later analysis, each TCR beta chain was defined by its CDR3 amino acid sequence together with its V-gene family, and reads without a unique V-gene family were excluded. To address suspected cross-contamination and a sequencing artifact, a later analysis removed around 600 highly shared, low-generation-probability nucleotide sequences. For each public chain, a later analysis derived a clonal expansion index from normalized ranks of inferred template counts within each repertoire. In a later analysis, generation probabilities were computed with a VDJ recombination model fitted to out-of-frame rearrangements, and the resulting probabilities were checked against IGoR. In a later analysis, TCR-TCR, TCR-HLA and TCR-CMV co-occurrence was scored with hypergeometric tests, and a repertoire-size bias correction was applied to TCR pairs. False discovery rates were estimated in a later analysis by permuting HLA or CMV assignments 20 times. In a later analysis, co-occurring TCRs were grouped using DBSCAN, and TCRdist sequence similarity was added for clustering within HLA-allele-positive subsets. Co-occurrence clustering excluded repertoires with fewer than 30,000 or more than 120,000 public chains, plus five with anomalous nucleotide sharing. In its TCRdb copy, this immuneACCESS table keeps in-frame sequences only and misses some clones. Where compared with another copy, unresolved V genes explain less than half of these, and the others have no known cause. The V and J calls and the clone size are those of that table, but D and trimming were determined from the DNA. This sample lists about 130,000 clones; more than 15% were detected once. The ten largest clones add up to about 3.1% of the sample.

The cohort consisted of some 730 healthy bone marrow donors. Cohort members were all nominally healthy when sampled, although unrecorded immune exposures were likely present. The donor tested CMV seropositive and was one of the 289 seropositive cohort members. A peripheral blood sample was provided by each donor, and peripheral blood mononuclear cells were used for TCR beta sequencing. Genomic DNA was extracted from the blood cell samples with the Qiagen DNeasy Blood Extraction Kit. This record comes from a study of cytomegalovirus exposure and HLA in healthy donors (dated by TCRdb to the late 2010s). A note on the overall study: An earlier analysis of 587 of the donors reported 276 Gb of sequence data and roughly 120 million unique TCR beta sequences obtained from about 179 million T cells. The study profiled the T cell repertoires of some 610 subjects by immunosequencing and related them to cytomegalovirus serostatus. The study was designed to test whether signatures of past pathogen exposure could be identified by cataloging public T cell receptors. On average, about 200,000 unique TCR beta nucleotide sequences were sequenced per donor among more than 350 genotyped donors of the cohort, with roughly a sixth of those sequences being non-productive. Among the roughly 410 genotyped donors, more than 70% belonged to the genetic ancestry cluster associated with self-reported Caucasian donors. A later analysis re-analyzed previously published TCR beta repertoires from 650 to 800 donors and added high-resolution HLA genotyping to study TCR occurrence patterns. Alongside the repertoire data, information on donor age, sex, ethnicity and CMV serostatus was compiled. Typing coverage differed by locus: A, B, C, DRB1 and DQB1 were typed in about 620-630 donors, DQA1 in 522, DPA1 in 600 to 610, and DPB1 in around 440. A separate validation cohort of 100 to 150 different subjects was used in addition to the roughly 670-subject first cohort. To predict cytomegalovirus infection status, the study brought together high-throughput TCR immunosequencing, statistical association of individual TCRs with disease status, and machine learning. HLA typing included class I and class II loci at four-digit resolution. An earlier analysis of several hundred of the donors used high-throughput TCR beta sequencing to judge whether each TCR beta V gene segment behaved as functional or pseudogenic. All discovery cohort repertoires had been generated on a single sequencing platform. Several DR-DQ haplotypes were treated as single units for association and clustering because of strong linkage in the cohort. An early release that covered some 630 HLA-typed donors contained about 300 gigabases of sequencing data and roughly 84 million unique TCR sequences. A later genetic analysis used genome-wide SNP genotypes for about three fifths of the 666 donors, treating that subset as a discovery cohort. Rather than using new phenotypic data, the later analysis identified candidate immune exposures from TCR beta sequences and from how often those sequences occurred across donors.

Cut back by 2 bases and 2 bases, the V and J ends lie 19 bases apart. Inclusive of the bounding cysteine and phenylalanine, the CDR3 is 17 residues long. The DNA shown is the 51-base CDR3, in frame from base 1. The germline V gene gives CDR1 as ENHRY and CDR2 as SYGVKD. The study at large found these results: Across donors, most TCR sequences were observed very rarely, whereas some public TCRs were present in many individuals. A cluster of highly shared sequence variants was judged likely to represent a technical artifact of the sequencing pipeline. In the study, 150 to 200 TCR beta chains were listed as associated with cytomegalovirus. Some IMGT-functional V segments, including TRBV6-2 and TRBV6-3, could not be told apart with the 87-base-pair reads, so those segments were excluded. A later analysis associated 15,000 to 20,000 TCR beta sequences with specific HLA alleles at a false discovery rate of 0.05. Only TCR beta chains were sequenced in this cohort, and the absence of alpha or paired-chain data limited detectable features. A later analysis reported that several top co-occurrence clusters appeared linked to parvovirus B19, influenza, CMV and Epstein-Barr virus. Linkage disequilibrium might explain the correlated functional status among segregating V segments, but an unknown experimental factor could not be excluded. An association between a missense DCLRE1C variant and V-gene and J-gene trimming of TCR beta chains was found in a later genetic analysis and replicated in an independent cohort. Because some donors lacked HLA typing at each locus, the association tests relied only on the typed subset. Compared with the roughly 720-donor mean, donors in an Asian-associated ancestry cluster had fewer N-insertions in productive TCRs, according to a later genetic analysis. Most CMV-associated TCR beta chains appeared to be HLA-restricted in a later analysis, and the HLA associations seemed to be driven largely by CMV exposure. In a later analysis, the rate of TCR association differed among HLA loci, with DRB1 alleles having the most associated TCRs and HLA-C alleles having the fewest. Some 15 rarely observed V segments, including chromosome 9 orphons, were excluded from the earlier analysis of just under 600 of the donors because counts were too low. It was suggested by the authors that the approach could potentially be generalized to other disease states and immunological phenotypes. When HLA alleles, especially DR and DQ, strongly co-occurred, attributing TCR associations to individual alleles was difficult. A further reported finding was that TCR beta sequences accurately predicted the HLA-A and HLA-B alleles for most subjects in the first cohort. Compared with equally common non-associated chains, HLA-associated TCR beta chains in a later analysis were more clonally expanded and had lower generation probabilities. In vitro tests confirmed that three of the cytomegalovirus-associated TCR beta chains recognize cytomegalovirus antigens. An earlier analysis of several hundred of the donors showed that most TCR beta V segments appeared in productive rearrangements either about 87% or about 30% of the time, which broadly matched IMGT annotations. Presence/absence analyses assumed roughly uniform sequencing depth across donors, an assumption that may not hold. Cytomegalovirus status was reported to be diagnosed by the classifier with high specificity and sensitivity in both the original and validation cohorts. CMV serostatus was the only immune exposure information available for the cohort.

The specimen sequenced was PBMCs. The chain was built from TRBV10-3 and TRBJ2-7, with TRBD2 as a weak D call on 5 bases. This TCR was recovered from a female donor in good health and CMV-seropositive. The CDR3: CAISEGKDTFGTYEQYF. The DNA sequence is as follows: TGTGCCATCAGTGAGGGGAAAGACACATTCGGGACCTACGAGCAGTACTTC.